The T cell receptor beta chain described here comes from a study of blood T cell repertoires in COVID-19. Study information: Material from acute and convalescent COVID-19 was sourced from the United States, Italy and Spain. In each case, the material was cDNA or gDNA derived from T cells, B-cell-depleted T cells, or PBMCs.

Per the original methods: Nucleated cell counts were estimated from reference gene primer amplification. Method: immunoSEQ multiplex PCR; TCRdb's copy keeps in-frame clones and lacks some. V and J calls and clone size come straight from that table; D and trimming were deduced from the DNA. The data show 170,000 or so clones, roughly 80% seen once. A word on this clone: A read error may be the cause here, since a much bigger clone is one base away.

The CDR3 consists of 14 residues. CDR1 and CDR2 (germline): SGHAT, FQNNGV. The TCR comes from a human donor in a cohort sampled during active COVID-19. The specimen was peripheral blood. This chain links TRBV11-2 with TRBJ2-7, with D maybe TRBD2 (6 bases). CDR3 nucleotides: TGTGTCAGCAGCTCTCTGGGACTGCAACACGAGCAGTACTTC. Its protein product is CVSSSLGLQHEQYF.